This is a list of T cell receptor beta chains from one sample in a study of blood T cell repertoires in COVID-19. Using immunoSEQ multiplex PCR, the repertoire was profiled, and TCRdb retains in-frame clones only, with some absent. The table records 200,000 to 300,000 clones, about 90% of them present only once. Material: peripheral blood. The receptors shown here come from a woman aged 40 to 50 who had recovered from COVID-19. Both conserved end residues are part of each CDR3. The order of the fields is J gene, clone size, CDR3 length, V gene, D gene, CDR3 DNA, CDR3 protein. The D gene is left open where the match is weak. Clone sizes are given selectively: once, few, many, or a class where the clone is expanded.

>TRBJ1-5|once|16|TRBV4-1|NA
TGCGCCAGCAGCCAAGATTGGCGGGTCGGTGATCAGCCCCAGCATTTT
CASSQDWRVGDQPQHF
>TRBJ2-1|NA|13|TRBV6-5|TRBD1
TGTGCCAGCAGTTACACAGGGGACCATGAGCAGTTCTTC
CASSYTGDHEQFF
>TRBJ2-2|NA|15|TRBV6-2/TRBV6-3|NA
TGTGCCAGCAGTTATTCAGGGGCTTACACCGGGGAGCTGTTTTTT
CASSYSGAYTGELFF
>TRBJ1-4|NA|12|TRBV5-8|NA
TGTGCCAGCGGCGGGTCGTCTGAAAAACTGTTTTTT
CASGGSSEKLFF
>TRBJ2-7|NA|19|TRBV9|TRBD1
TGTGCCAGCAGCCCGCGGGAATGGGGACAGGGGCGATTCTCCTACGAGCAGTACTTC
CASSPREWGQGRFSYEQYF
>TRBJ2-7|NA|18|TRBV11-3|TRBD2
TGTGCCAGCAGCCGGACTAGCGGGGGGACTCCAGAGAGCCACGAGCAGTACTTC
CASSRTSGGTPESHEQYF
>TRBJ1-6|NA|15|TRBV6-6|NA
TGTGCCAGCAGTTACAGTGGCAGGGGAAATTCACCCCTCCACTTT
CASSYSGRGNSPLHF
>TRBJ1-2|NA|14|TRBV5-1|TRBD1
TGCGCCAGCAGCTTGTCAGGGGGCGACTATGGCTACACCTTC
CASSLSGGDYGYTF
>TRBJ2-7|NA|14|TRBV6-2/TRBV6-3|NA
TGTGCCAGCAGTTACGAGGCATACTCCTACGAGCAGTACTTC
CASSYEAYSYEQYF
>TRBJ1-1|few|14|TRBV2|TRBD1
TGTGCCAGCAGTGGACAGGGGCGGGACACTGAAGCTTTCTTT
CASSGQGRDTEAFF
>TRBJ2-2|NA|15|TRBV9|TRBD2
TGTGCCAGCACCCCGGGACTAGCGGCATCCGGGGAGCTGTTTTTT
CASTPGLAASGELFF
>TRBJ1-4|NA|15|TRBV5-1|TRBD1
TGCGCCAGCAGCGCGTTGGGGACAGCTTCCGAAAAACTGTTTTTT
CASSALGTASEKLFF
>TRBJ1-5|NA|13|TRBV6-5|NA
TGTGCCAGCAGTTACGTCCCGCGGCAGCCCCAGCATTTT
CASSYVPRQPQHF
>TRBJ1-5|NA|17|TRBV12-5|NA
TGTGCTAGTGGTTTGACCCTGACAGGTCTCGGCAATCAGCCCCAGCATTTT
CASGLTLTGLGNQPQHF
>TRBJ2-7|once|14|TRBV27|NA
TGTGCCAGCAGTTTCCTGGACAGTCCCTACGAGCAGTACTTC
CASSFLDSPYEQYF
>TRBJ2-7|NA|13|TRBV18|NA
TGTGCCAGCTCAGGCCCCCCCTCCTACGAGCAGTACTTC
CASSGPPSYEQYF
>TRBJ1-1|NA|14|TRBV7-2|NA
TGTGCCAGCAGCTCCCCCAACAGGAACACTGAAGCTTTCTTT
CASSSPNRNTEAFF
>TRBJ1-4|NA|14|TRBV4-3|TRBD1
TGCGCCAGCAGCCACGGGACAGGGGGAGAAAAACTGTTTTTT
CASSHGTGGEKLFF
>TRBJ2-1|NA|14|TRBV11-2|NA
TGTGCCAGCAGCTTAGAGGTTAGAAACAATGAGCAGTTCTTC
CASSLEVRNNEQFF
>TRBJ2-3|NA|15|TRBV6-4|TRBD2
TGTGCCAGCAAACAGCGGGGGCTCAGCACAGATACGCAGTATTTT
CASKQRGLSTDTQYF
>TRBJ2-1|once|11|TRBV5-5|NA
TGTGCCAGCAGCTTACAGGTTGAGCAGTTCTTC
CASSLQVEQFF
>TRBJ2-7|NA|15|TRBV14|NA
TGTGCCAGCAGTGGCGGCACCTTATTCGCCTACGAGCAGTACTTC
CASSGGTLFAYEQYF
>TRBJ1-2|NA|12|TRBV29-1|TRBD1
TGCAGCGCCACGACAGGGGGAGAGGGCTACACCTTC
CSATTGGEGYTF
>TRBJ1-2|NA|17|TRBV27|NA
TGTGCCAGCAGTTTAGCGCCTCGGAGGGGTGGGAACTATGGCTACACCTTC
CASSLAPRRGGNYGYTF
>TRBJ2-5|NA|16|TRBV5-4|TRBD2
TGTGCCAGCAGCAGGCAGGTAGCGGGGGGCCGGGAGACCCAGTACTTC
CASSRQVAGGRETQYF
>TRBJ1-4|NA|13|TRBV6-5|NA
TGTGCCAGCAGTAGGGAGCGTGGTGAAAAACTGTTTTTT
CASSRERGEKLFF
>TRBJ2-2|NA|16|TRBV19|NA
TGTGCCAGTAGTATCGTAGGGGCGTCGAACACCGGGGAGCTGTTTTTT
CASSIVGASNTGELFF
>TRBJ1-1|once|12|TRBV30|NA
TGTGCCTGGGACAGGTTAAACACTGAAGCTTTCTTT
CAWDRLNTEAFF
>TRBJ2-5|NA|13|TRBV6-9|NA
TGTGCCAGCAGTTCAGGGTGGGCAGAGACCCAGTACTTC
CASSSGWAETQYF
>TRBJ2-6|NA|16|TRBV10-2|NA
TGCGCCAGCAGTGAAGCGGTTGATTCTGGGGCCAACGTCCTGACTTTC
CASSEAVDSGANVLTF
>TRBJ2-5|NA|14|TRBV5-1|TRBD2
TGCGCCAGTAGTTTAGCGGGGGACCAAGAGACCCAGTACTTC
CASSLAGDQETQYF
>TRBJ2-3|few|14|TRBV30|NA
TGTGCCTGGAATCAGGGGCGGGGCACAGATACGCAGTATTTT
CAWNQGRGTDTQYF
>TRBJ2-1|NA|13|TRBV20-1|NA
TGCAGTGCTAGTCGGCAGGCCTCGAATGAGCAGTTCTTC
CSASRQASNEQFF
>TRBJ2-6|NA|16|TRBV24-1|NA
TGTGCCACCAGTGATTCTACAGCCTCTGGGGCCAACGTCCTGACTTTC
CATSDSTASGANVLTF
>TRBJ2-7|NA|16|TRBV30|NA
TGTGCCTGGAGCCCTATAGACAGTTGGGGGGCCTACGAGCAGTACTTC
CAWSPIDSWGAYEQYF
>TRBJ2-3|NA|15|TRBV7-6|TRBD2
TGTGCCAGCAGCTTAGTTCCAGCGGGGACAGATACGCAGTATTTT
CASSLVPAGTDTQYF
>TRBJ1-3|NA|17|TRBV6-2/TRBV6-3|NA
TGTGCCAGCAGTCGCGACAGACCGGGCCACTCTGGAAACACCATATATTTT
CASSRDRPGHSGNTIYF
>TRBJ1-6|NA|16|TRBV14|NA
TGTGCCAGCAGCCAAGGACTCGCCTTTCTTAATTCACCCCTCCACTTT
CASSQGLAFLNSPLHF
>TRBJ2-7|NA|13|TRBV5-8|TRBD1
TGTGCCAGCGCCCCGGGACAGAACTACGAGCAGTACTTC
CASAPGQNYEQYF
>TRBJ2-1|NA|15|TRBV5-1|NA
TGCGCCAGCCAAAGCTCCACCGGTTCCCGTTTTGGGCAGTTCTTC
CASQSSTGSRFGQFF